This T cell receptor (beta chain) comes out of a study of blood T cell repertoires in COVID-19. Study-wide context: Spain, Italy and the United States supplied samples that represented acute and convalescent COVID-19.

Germline V gene lookup returns CDR1 MNHEY and CDR2 SVGAGI. The CDR3 runs 15 residues. The ends were cut back, 10 bases at V and 2 bases at J, with 20 bases in the middle. This table comes from immunoSEQ multiplex PCR, and its TCRdb copy is limited to in-frame clones, with some not included. The sample records some 250,000 clones, about nine tenths being singletons. The chain has TRBV6-5 and TRBJ1-2; possibly TRBD1 for D (6 bases). The sample taken for sequencing was peripheral blood. The receptor was isolated from a man in his thirties or forties who had recovered from COVID-19. Written as DNA, the CDR3 is TGTGCCACCACCCTATCAGGGGTTTGGAACTATGGCTACACCTTC. Its translation is CATTLSGVWNYGYTF.